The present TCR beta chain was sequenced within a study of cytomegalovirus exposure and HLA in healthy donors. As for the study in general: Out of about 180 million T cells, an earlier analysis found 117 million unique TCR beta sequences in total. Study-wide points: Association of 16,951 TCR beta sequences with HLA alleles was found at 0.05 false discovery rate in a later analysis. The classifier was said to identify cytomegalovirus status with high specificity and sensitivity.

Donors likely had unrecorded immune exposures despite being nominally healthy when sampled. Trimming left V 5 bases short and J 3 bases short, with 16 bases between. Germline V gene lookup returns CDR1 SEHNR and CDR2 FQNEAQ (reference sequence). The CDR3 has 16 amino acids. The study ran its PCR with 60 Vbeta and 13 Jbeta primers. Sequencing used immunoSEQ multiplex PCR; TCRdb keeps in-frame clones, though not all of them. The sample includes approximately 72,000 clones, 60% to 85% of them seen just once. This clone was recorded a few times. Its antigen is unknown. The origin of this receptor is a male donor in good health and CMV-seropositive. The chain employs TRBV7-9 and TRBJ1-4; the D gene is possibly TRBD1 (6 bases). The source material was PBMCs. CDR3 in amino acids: CASSLTGPTPNEKLFF. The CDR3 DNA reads TGTGCCAGCAGCCTGACAGGACCGACCCCTAATGAAAAACTGTTTTTT.